This passage covers 29 T cell receptor beta chains from one sample sequenced in a study of T cell repertoires in cytomegalovirus infection. Antigen specificity for these receptors is unknown. TCRdb re-called the reads through MiXCR, storing one row per CDR3 protein. Altogether approximately 100,000 distinct CDR3 sequences are present, roughly 41% being singletons, with the ten largest covering approximately 74%. The sequencing used CD8+ T cells from cultured PBMCs, collected from culture after CMV antigen stimulation. The receptor set was obtained from a human donor in good health (CMV status not recorded). Some clones in this sample may be carry-over from other donors' samples.

This chain connects TRBV7-4 to TRBJ1-6; tentative D call: TRBD1 (6 bases). From germline, CDR1 is SGHVT and CDR2 SQSDAQ. CDR3 length: 14 amino acids. The V gene lost 1 base and the J gene lost 11 bases, with 12 bases spanning the gap. The chain's CDR3 is CASSLGQGQAPLHF. CDR3 DNA sequence: TGTGCCAGCAGCTTAGGGCAGGGGCAGGCACCCCTCCACTTT.

This clonotype was recorded at least ten times. The rearrangement joins TRBV5-1 to TRBJ1-1; no clear D gene. The germline V gene has CDR1 SGHRS and CDR2 YFSETQ. This CDR3 is built from 13 residues. The V gene lost 2 bases and the J gene lost 2 bases, with 7 bases spanning the gap. This CDR3 is CASSFPPNTEAFF. In DNA, the CDR3 is TGCGCCAGCAGCTTCCCCCCAAACACTGAAGCTTTCTTT.

The chain recombines TRBV27 with TRBJ2-2; D ambiguous. The CDR3 is 13 amino acids. Per germline, CDR1 MNHEY and CDR2 SMNVEV (reference sequence). V dropped 5 bases and J dropped 3 bases, with 7 bases sitting between them. CDR3: CASSLQYTGELFF. The CDR3 DNA sequence: TGTGCCAGCAGTCTTCAATACACCGGGGAGCTGTTTTTT.

This clonotype was recorded once. The chain has TRBV28 and TRBJ2-1, with D possibly being TRBD1 (6 bases). This CDR3 has 13 residues. V lost 6 bases and J 6 bases, leaving 12 bases between the germline ends. CDR1 is MDHEN, CDR2 SYDVKM, per germline. CDR3 residues: CASRPTGVNEQFF. The CDR3 DNA reads as TGTGCCAGCAGGCCGACAGGTGTCAATGAGCAGTTCTTC.

V usage is TRBV29-1 and J usage is TRBJ2-7, with D possibly matching TRBD1 (6 bases). Trimming took off 0 bases at V and 1 base at J, with 10 bases between the two ends. The CDR3 runs 14 residues. CDR1 is SQVTM and CDR2 is ANQGSEA in the germline V gene. CDR3 sequence: CSVEDQGQSYEQYF. CDR3 sequence (DNA): TGCAGCGTTGAAGATCAGGGACAATCCTACGAGCAGTACTTC.

The CDR3 nucleotides are TGTGCCAGCAGACGAAGCCCGGGACTAGTCGGTGAGACCCAGTACTTC. It specifies CASRRSPGLVGETQYF. The rearrangement joins TRBV7-4 to TRBJ2-5; 8 bases agree with TRBD2. CDR3 size: 16 residues. From germline, CDR1 is SGHVT and CDR2 SQSDAQ. V shed 6 bases, J shed 5 bases, and the junction held 14 bases outside the gene matches.

This clonotype came up a few times. This chain connects TRBV20-1 to TRBJ2-5, with D tentatively TRBD2 (5 bases). CDR1 is DFQATT, CDR2 SNEGSKA, per germline (reference sequence). There are 15 residues in the CDR3. With 0 bases removed from V and 6 bases from J, the gap between germline ends came to 17 bases. CDR3 protein: CSARDYQRGGQTQYF. CDR3 DNA sequence: TGCAGTGCTAGAGATTATCAGCGAGGAGGCCAGACCCAGTACTTC.

The chain links TRBV28 to TRBJ2-5; TRBD1 matches at 9 bases. With V trimmed by 7 bases and J by 4 bases, 10 bases remained unmatched. The CDR3 runs 15 residues. Per germline, CDR1 MDHEN and CDR2 SYDVKM. The CDR3, as DNA: TGTGCCAGCATGATACCACAGGGGGCTAGAGAGACCCAGTACTTC. Residues: CASMIPQGARETQYF.

This chain connects TRBV18 to TRBJ2-2, with a tentative D call TRBD2 (5 bases). CDR1 is KGHSH and CDR2 is LQKENI in the germline V gene. V was pared by 3 bases and J by 8 bases, with 19 bases between. The CDR3 runs to 16 residues. CDR3 protein: CASSPEQRPSWGELFF. In nucleotides, the CDR3 is TGTGCCAGCTCACCTGAACAGCGGCCCTCATGGGGGGAGCTGTTTTTT.

The CDR3 is CATSSSRASEGHQPQHF. DNA of the CDR3: TGTGCCACCAGCAGTAGTCGGGCCTCAGAGGGCCATCAGCCCCAGCATTTT. V usage is TRBV15 and J usage is TRBJ1-5; no clear D gene. The CDR3 runs 17 residues. Trimming shortened V by 3 bases and J by 5 bases, and 20 bases separated the two germline ends. CDR1 is LNHNV and CDR2 is YYDKDF in the germline V gene (reference sequence).

V is TRBV27 and J is TRBJ1-4, with 8 bases fitting TRBD1. The J segment lost 7 bases and the V segment lost 3 bases, leaving 13 bases of the junction unmatched. This CDR3 comprises 17 residues. Germline V CDR1 and CDR2: MNHEY, SMNVEV (reference sequence). CDR3 amino acids: CASSLSRQGNGIEKLFF. CDR3 nucleotide sequence: TGTGCCAGCAGTTTGTCGAGACAGGGGAATGGGATTGAAAAACTGTTTTTT. Complete variable domain (other parts from reference TRBV27 and TRBJ1-4): EAQVTQNPRYLITVTGKKLTVTCSQNMNHEYMSWYRQDPGLGLRQIYYSMNVEVTDKGDVPEGYKVSRKEKRNFPLILESPSPNQTSLYFCASSLSRQGNGIEKLFFGSGTQLSVL.

V is TRBV7-4 and J is TRBJ2-1; possibly TRBD1 for D (5 bases). Trimming left V 1 base short and J 2 bases short, with 12 bases between. CDR1 is SGHVT, CDR2 SQSDAQ, per germline. The CDR3 sequence is 16 residues long. CDR3 DNA sequence: TGTGCCAGCAGCTTAGAGGCAGGGCCGACCTACAATGAGCAGTTCTTC. It is translated as CASSLEAGPTYNEQFF.

In this sample, this clonotype turned up many times. The V and J genes are TRBV27 and TRBJ1-1; TRBD1 might be the D (6 bases). CDR1 and CDR2 (germline): MNHEY, SMNVEV (reference sequence). V shed 4 bases and J shed 2 bases, with 11 bases lying between them. The length of the CDR3 is 14 residues. The CDR3 spells CASSWAGANTEAFF. The CDR3 DNA sequence: TGTGCCAGCAGTTGGGCGGGGGCTAACACTGAAGCTTTCTTT.

The V and J genes are TRBV10-3 and TRBJ2-7, with no clear D. V lost 0 bases to trimming and J lost 5 bases, with 17 bases between them. This CDR3 comprises 16 residues. The germline V gene encodes CDR1 ENHRY and CDR2 SYGVKD. CDR3 DNA sequence: TGTGCCATCAGTGAGTCCTTAGGTCAGTCATACAACGAGCAGTACTTC. This sequence encodes CAISESLGQSYNEQYF.

The V gene is TRBV6-5, the J gene TRBJ2-1, with a weak D call TRBD1 (6 bases). The CDR3 has 15 amino acids. V lost 1 base to trimming and J lost 4 bases, with 11 bases between them. Germline loops: CDR1 MNHEY, CDR2 SVGAGI. This CDR3 reads CASSYFPGHYNEQFF. The DNA of the CDR3 is TGTGCCAGCAGTTACTTCCCGGGACATTACAATGAGCAGTTCTTC.

This clonotype was seen ten or more times. The rearrangement joins TRBV6-2 or TRBV6-3 to TRBJ2-6, with D hard to call. Looked up from germline, CDR1 is MNHEY and CDR2 is SVGEGT. The CDR3 consists of 14 residues. The germline V and J ends were trimmed by 9 bases and 0 bases, with 9 bases remaining between them. The CDR3 region is CASIPNSGANVLTF. CDR3 nucleotide sequence: TGTGCCAGTATTCCGAACTCTGGGGCCAACGTCCTGACTTTC.

CDR3 coding DNA: TGTGCCAGCAGTTTCCGCCCGAATAATCCCCTCGCTAAGGCTAACACTGAAGCTTTCTTT. Translation gives CASSFRPNNPLAKANTEAFF. The rearrangement joins TRBV28 to TRBJ1-1; D is ambiguous. CDR3 length: 20 amino acids. CDR1 MDHEN and CDR2 SYDVKM come from the germline V gene. V dropped 3 bases and J dropped 2 bases, with 28 bases sitting between them.

This sequence joins TRBV2 and TRBJ1-6; unclear D gene. Germline V lookup: CDR1 SNHLY, CDR2 FYNNEI. Trimming took 7 bases from V and 6 from J, leaving 7 bases between them. This CDR3 has 12 residues. CDR3 DNA: TGTGCCAGCAACACAGTTAATTCACCCCTCCACTTT. Amino acid sequence: CASNTVNSPLHF.

This clonotype was found a few times. The chain combines TRBV7-9 with TRBJ1-1, with D uncertain. Germline lookup yields CDR1 SEHNR and CDR2 FQNEAQ (reference sequence). The V and J ends lost 3 bases and 8 bases respectively, with 10 bases between them. This CDR3 contains 12 residues. The CDR3 sequence: CASSFAVEEAFF. The DNA of the CDR3 is TGTGCCAGCAGCTTTGCTGTGGAAGAAGCTTTCTTT.

V gene TRBV19 combines with J gene TRBJ1-5; 9 bases agree with TRBD1. Trimming took 3 bases from V and 3 from J; bases not matched to a gene: 3. CDR3 length: 15 residues. Germline CDR1 reads LNHDA; CDR2 reads SQIVND (reference sequence). CDR3 sequence reads: CASSMGQGVNQPQHF. The CDR3 nucleotides are TGTGCCAGTAGTATGGGACAGGGAGTCAATCAGCCCCAGCATTTT.

This clonotype was observed many times. The CDR3 protein is CASSLVAGGPDEQFF. The DNA of the CDR3 is TGTGCCAGCAGCTTAGTCGCGGGGGGGCCGGATGAGCAGTTCTTC. The J gene is TRBJ2-1, the V gene TRBV7-8; 9 bases agree with TRBD2. V lost 1 base and J lost 8; bases outside the gene matches: 6. The CDR3 has 15 residues. Germline CDR1 is SGHVS and CDR2 is FQNEAQ.

In the case of this clonotype: This may be a read error: a much more frequent sequence differs by one nucleotide. This chain connects TRBV7-6 to TRBJ2-1; the D gene is possibly TRBD2 (6 bases). This CDR3 is built from 14 residues. V was clipped by 6 bases and J by 8 bases, with 17 bases between them. Germline loops: CDR1 SGHVS, CDR2 FNYEAQ. CDR3 sequence: CASRPEGVLDEQFF. CDR3 coding DNA: TGTGCCAGCAGACCGGAGGGAGTGCTGGATGAGCAGTTCTTC.

This clonotype is a singleton in its sample. This chain uses TRBV27 with TRBJ2-1, with TRBD2 matching over 7 bases. J lost 2 bases, V lost 4 bases, and 5 bases had no gene match. The CDR3 extends over 15 amino acids. CDR1 MNHEY and CDR2 SMNVEV come from the germline V gene (reference sequence). This CDR3 is CASSWTRPPYNEQFF. The CDR3 region has the DNA TGTGCCAGCAGTTGGACTAGGCCCCCCTACAATGAGCAGTTCTTC.

V usage is TRBV7-9 and J usage is TRBJ2-2, with TRBD2 matching 9 bases. The CDR3 totals 19 residues. J lost 5 bases, V lost 4 bases, and 17 bases had no gene match. The V gene's germline CDR1 is SEHNR and CDR2 FQNEAQ (reference sequence). The CDR3 loop reads CASSSALAAGGPGTGELFF. The CDR3 nucleotides read TGTGCCAGCAGCTCCGCTCTAGCAGCGGGGGGTCCTGGGACCGGGGAGCTGTTTTTT.

This clonotype appeared a few times. This rearrangement joins TRBV28 to TRBJ1-5; tentatively, D is TRBD1 (6 bases). The V end was cut by 6 bases, the J end by 6 bases, with 24 bases between. The CDR3 runs to 17 residues. The germline gives CDR1 MDHEN, CDR2 SYDVKM. CDR3 region: CASRQERGGGFSQPQHF. As DNA, the CDR3 is TGTGCCAGCAGGCAAGAAAGGGGAGGGGGTTTTAGTCAGCCCCAGCATTTT.

The chain joins TRBV7-9 to TRBJ1-2; D not certain. Trimming removed 2 bases at V and 7 bases at J, with 5 bases between. This CDR3 contains 11 residues. Per the germline V gene, CDR1 is SEHNR and CDR2 is FQNEAQ (reference sequence). The CDR3 protein is CASSLNVGYTF. CDR3 DNA sequence: TGTGCCAGCAGCTTAAATGTTGGCTACACCTTC.

This clonotype occurred a few times. CDR3 loop: CASSFPLEGTGEGNEQFF. DNA for the CDR3: TGTGCCAGCAGCTTCCCGCTCGAAGGGACAGGGGAGGGTAATGAGCAGTTCTTC. V usage is TRBV7-2 and J usage is TRBJ2-1, with TRBD1 matching over 10 bases. Trimming cost V 3 bases and J 7 bases; bases outside gene matches: 15. The CDR3 totals 18 residues. Germline CDR1 and CDR2: SGHTA and FQGNSA.

This clonotype has more than one count but fewer than ten. V is TRBV7-8 and J is TRBJ1-1, with unresolved D. The CDR3 loop spans 15 amino acids. Germline V gene lookup returns CDR1 SGHVS and CDR2 FQNEAQ. The germline V and J ends were trimmed by 5 bases and 0 bases, with 13 bases remaining between them. The CDR3 is CASSPLTTLNTEAFF. The CDR3 bases are TGTGCCAGCAGCCCGTTGACGACACTGAACACTGAAGCTTTCTTT.

This chain connects TRBV6-1 to TRBJ2-1; 7 nucleotides match TRBD1. Germline assignment: CDR1 MNHNS and CDR2 SASEGT. The CDR3 runs to 15 residues. The trim removed 4 bases at V and 0 bases at J, leaving 3 bases unmatched. The CDR3 coding sequence is TGTGCCAGCAGTGCAGGGGACAGCTCCTACAATGAGCAGTTCTTC. It specifies CASSAGDSSYNEQFF.